This T cell receptor beta chain was identified in a study of T cells after yellow fever vaccination. Points from the study as a whole: Most clones from primary vaccination resurfaced after the booster (around 97% CD4, 75% to 90% CD8). The study noted that FACS-sorted repertoires could contain abundant clonotypes contaminating from the bulk population.

A few counts support this clonotype. Its antigen is not known. A process of 5'RACE template switching, which added a universal primer site and UMIs, was used to make TCR cDNA. TCRdb processed the 5' RACE reads anew with MiXCR; each CDR3 protein has one entry. The table shows hundreds of thousands of distinct CDR3 sequences, with about 17% occurring only once. CDR1 is DFQATT and CDR2 is SNEGSKA in the germline V gene (reference sequence). The V end lost 5 bases, the J end lost 4 bases, and 13 bases lay between the germline ends. The CDR3 has 13 amino acids. The origin of this receptor is a man between 18 and 29 years old who received the YFV17D yellow fever vaccine. The source was PBMCs, collected before the yellow fever booster vaccination. This sequence joins TRBV20-1 and TRBJ2-3; maybe TRBD1 (5 bases). The CDR3 DNA follows: TGCAGTGCTCAGGGTGGCTCGGCAGATACGCAGTATTTT. It translates to CSAQGGSADTQYF.